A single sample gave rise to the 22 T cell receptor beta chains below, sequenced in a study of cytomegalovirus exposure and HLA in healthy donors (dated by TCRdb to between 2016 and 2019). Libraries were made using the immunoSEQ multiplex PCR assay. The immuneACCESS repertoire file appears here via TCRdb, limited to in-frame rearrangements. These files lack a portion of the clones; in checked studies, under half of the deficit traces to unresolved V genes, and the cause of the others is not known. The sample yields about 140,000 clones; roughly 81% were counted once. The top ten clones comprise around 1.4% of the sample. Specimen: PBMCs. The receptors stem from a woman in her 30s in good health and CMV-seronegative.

The CDR3 bases are TGTGCCAGCAGCCCCCATGGTACAGGATCATCAGATACGCAGTATTTT. Translated, it gives CASSPHGTGSSDTQYF. V is TRBV14 and J is TRBJ2-3; a possible D gene is TRBD1 (5 bases). V gave up 4 bases and J gave up 4 bases, with 18 bases separating them. The CDR3 is 16 residues long. Looked up from germline, CDR1 is SGHDN and CDR2 is FVKESK.

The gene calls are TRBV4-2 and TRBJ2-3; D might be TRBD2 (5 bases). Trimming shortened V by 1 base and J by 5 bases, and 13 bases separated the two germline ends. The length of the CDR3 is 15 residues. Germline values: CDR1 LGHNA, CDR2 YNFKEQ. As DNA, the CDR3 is TGTGCCAGCAGCCAAGGGGAGAACCCTGGAGATACGCAGTATTTT. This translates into CASSQGENPGDTQYF.

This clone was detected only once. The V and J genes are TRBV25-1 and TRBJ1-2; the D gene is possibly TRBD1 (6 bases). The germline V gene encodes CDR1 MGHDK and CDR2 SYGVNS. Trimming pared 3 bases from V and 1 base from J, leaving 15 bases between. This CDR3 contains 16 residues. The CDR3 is CASSEGGALRNYGYTF. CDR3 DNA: TGTGCCAGCAGTGAGGGGGGGGCGCTTCGTAACTATGGCTACACCTTC.

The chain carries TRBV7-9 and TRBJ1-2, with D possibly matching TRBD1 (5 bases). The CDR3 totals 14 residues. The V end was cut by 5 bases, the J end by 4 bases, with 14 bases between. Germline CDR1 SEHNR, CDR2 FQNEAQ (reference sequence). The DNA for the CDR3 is TGTGCCAGCAGCGTCGCCGGGACTTCCTATGGCTACACCTTC. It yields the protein CASSVAGTSYGYTF.

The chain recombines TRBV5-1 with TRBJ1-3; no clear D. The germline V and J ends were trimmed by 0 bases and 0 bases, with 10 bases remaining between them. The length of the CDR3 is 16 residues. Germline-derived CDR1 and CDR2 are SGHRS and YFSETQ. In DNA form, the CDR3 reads TGCGCCAGCAGCTTGGCCGGGGTCATCTCTGGAAACACCATATATTTT. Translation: CASSLAGVISGNTIYF.

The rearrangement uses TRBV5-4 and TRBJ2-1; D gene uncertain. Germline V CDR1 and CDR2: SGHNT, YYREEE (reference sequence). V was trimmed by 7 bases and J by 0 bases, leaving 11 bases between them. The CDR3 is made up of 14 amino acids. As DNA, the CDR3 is TGTGCCAGCGAGTCTTCATACTCCTACAATGAGCAGTTCTTC. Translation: CASESSYSYNEQFF.

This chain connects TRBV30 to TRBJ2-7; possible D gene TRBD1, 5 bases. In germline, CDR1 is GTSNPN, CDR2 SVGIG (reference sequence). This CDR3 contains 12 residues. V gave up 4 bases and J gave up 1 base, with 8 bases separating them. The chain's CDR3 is CAWTSGSYEQYF. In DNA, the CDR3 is TGTGCCTGGACTTCAGGGTCCTACGAGCAGTACTTC.

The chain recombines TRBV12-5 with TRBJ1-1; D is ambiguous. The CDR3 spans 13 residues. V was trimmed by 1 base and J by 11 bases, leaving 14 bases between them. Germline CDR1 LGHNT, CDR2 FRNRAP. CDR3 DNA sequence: TGTGCTAGTGGTTTGGGCTCAGGCACTAGGGCTTTCTTT. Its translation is CASGLGSGTRAFF.

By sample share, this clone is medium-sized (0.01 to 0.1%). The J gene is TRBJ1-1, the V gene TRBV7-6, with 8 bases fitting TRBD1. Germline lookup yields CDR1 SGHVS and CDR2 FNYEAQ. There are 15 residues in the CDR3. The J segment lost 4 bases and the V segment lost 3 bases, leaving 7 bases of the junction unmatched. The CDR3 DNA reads TGTGCCAGCAGCTTCCAGACAGGGGAGGTCACTGAAGCTTTCTTT. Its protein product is CASSFQTGEVTEAFF.

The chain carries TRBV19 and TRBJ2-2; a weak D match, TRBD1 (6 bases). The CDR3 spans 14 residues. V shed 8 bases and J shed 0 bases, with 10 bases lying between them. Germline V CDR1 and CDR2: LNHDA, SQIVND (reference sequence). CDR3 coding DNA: TGTGCCAGTCGGTACAGGGCGAACACCGGGGAGCTGTTTTTT. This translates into CASRYRANTGELFF.

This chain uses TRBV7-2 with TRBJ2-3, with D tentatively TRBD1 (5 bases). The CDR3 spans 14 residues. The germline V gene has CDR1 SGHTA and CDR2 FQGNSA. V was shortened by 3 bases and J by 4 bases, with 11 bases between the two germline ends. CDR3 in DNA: TGTGCCAGCAGCTTTAATCAGGGATCAGATACGCAGTATTTT. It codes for CASSFNQGSDTQYF.

In DNA form, the CDR3 reads TGTGCCAGCAGGCCCGAACGGGGGGGCGCAGATACGCAGTATTTT. Its protein is CASRPERGGADTQYF. This sequence joins TRBV2 and TRBJ2-3; 8 nucleotides match TRBD2. The CDR3 is 15 amino acids. V lost 6 bases and J lost 4; bases outside the gene matches: 9. CDR1 SNHLY and CDR2 FYNNEI come from the germline V gene.

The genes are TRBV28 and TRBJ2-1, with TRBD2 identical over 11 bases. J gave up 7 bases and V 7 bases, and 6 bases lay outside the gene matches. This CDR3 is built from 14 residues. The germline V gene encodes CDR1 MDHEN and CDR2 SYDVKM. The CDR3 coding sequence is TGTGCCAGCACCCCTAGCGGGGGGAGGAATGAGCAGTTCTTC. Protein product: CASTPSGGRNEQFF.

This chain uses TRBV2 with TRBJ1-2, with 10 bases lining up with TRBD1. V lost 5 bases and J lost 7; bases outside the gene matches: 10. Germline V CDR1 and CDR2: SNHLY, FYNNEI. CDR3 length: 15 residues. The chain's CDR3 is CASSPQDRGASGYTF. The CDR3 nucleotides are TGTGCCAGCAGTCCTCAGGACAGGGGGGCGAGTGGCTACACCTTC.

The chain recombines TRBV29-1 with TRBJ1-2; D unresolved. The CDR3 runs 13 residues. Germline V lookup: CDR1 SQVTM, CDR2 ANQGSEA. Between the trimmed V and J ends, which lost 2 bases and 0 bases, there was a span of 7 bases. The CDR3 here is CSVESQANYGYTF. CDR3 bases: TGCAGCGTTGAAAGCCAAGCTAACTATGGCTACACCTTC.

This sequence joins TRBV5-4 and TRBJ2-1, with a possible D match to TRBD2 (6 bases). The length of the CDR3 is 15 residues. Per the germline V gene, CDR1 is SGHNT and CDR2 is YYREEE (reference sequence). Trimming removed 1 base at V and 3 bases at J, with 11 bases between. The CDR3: CASSLRAGHYNEQFF. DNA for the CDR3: TGTGCCAGCAGCTTGAGGGCGGGGCACTACAATGAGCAGTTCTTC.

The CDR3 DNA reads as TGTGCCAGCACCACGACCGGGACAGAGGACTACGAGCAGTACTTC. As protein: CASTTTGTEDYEQYF. The chain is built from TRBV28 and TRBJ2-7, with TRBD1 matching 7 bases. The CDR3 runs to 15 residues. Trimming at V came to 7 bases and at J to 3 bases, leaving 12 bases not matched to a gene. CDR1 and CDR2 from the germline V gene are MDHEN and SYDVKM.

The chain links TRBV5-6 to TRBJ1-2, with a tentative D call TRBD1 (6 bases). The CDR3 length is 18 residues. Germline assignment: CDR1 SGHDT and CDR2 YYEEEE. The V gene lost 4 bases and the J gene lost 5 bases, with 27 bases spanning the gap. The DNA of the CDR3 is TGTGCCAGCAGCCCCCTACAGGGAAAAGGGGTAATACGATATGGCTACACCTTC. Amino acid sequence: CASSPLQGKGVIRYGYTF.

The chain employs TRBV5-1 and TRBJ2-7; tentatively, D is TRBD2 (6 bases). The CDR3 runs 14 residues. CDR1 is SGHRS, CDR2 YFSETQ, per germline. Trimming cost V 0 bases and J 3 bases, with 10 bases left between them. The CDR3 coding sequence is TGCGCCAGCAGCTTGGTTAGCGGCCACTACGAGCAGTACTTC. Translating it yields CASSLVSGHYEQYF.

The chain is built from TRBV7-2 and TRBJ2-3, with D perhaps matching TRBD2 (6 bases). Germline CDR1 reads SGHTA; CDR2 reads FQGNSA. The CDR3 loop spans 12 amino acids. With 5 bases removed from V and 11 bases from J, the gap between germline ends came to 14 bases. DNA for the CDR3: TGTGCCAGCAGCGTTGGGACTTCGAGGCAGTATTTT. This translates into CASSVGTSRQYF.

CDR3 loop: CASRAGTGGFQPQHF. Written as DNA, the CDR3 is TGTGCCAGCAGGGCCGGGACAGGGGGATTTCAACCCCAGCATTTT. V is TRBV2 and J is TRBJ1-5, with 11 bases lining up with TRBD1. Losses at the gene ends were 6 bases for V and 10 bases for J; bases not matched to a gene: 11. This CDR3 region has 15 residues. Germline CDR1 and CDR2: SNHLY and FYNNEI. The whole variable domain, filled in from reference TRBV2 and TRBJ1-5, reads EPEVTQTPSHQVTQMGQEVILRCVPISNHLYFYWYRQILGQKVEFLVSFYNNEISEKSEIFDDQFSVERPDGSNFTLKIRSTKLEDSAMYFCASRAGTGGFQPQHFGDGTRLSIL.

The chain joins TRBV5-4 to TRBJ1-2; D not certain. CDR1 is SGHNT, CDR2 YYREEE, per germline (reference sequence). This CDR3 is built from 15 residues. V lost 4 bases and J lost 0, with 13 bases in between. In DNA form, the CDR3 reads TGTGCCAGCAGCGGGAGCGGCAGTCCTAACTATGGCTACACCTTC. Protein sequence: CASSGSGSPNYGYTF.